This entry lists 11 T cell receptor beta chains sequenced from one sample in a study of blood T cells in healthy people across ages. The authors ran a second PCR of 7 to 11 cycles using a sample-barcoded 5' primer and a J-beta primer mix. TCRdb used MiXCR to reprocess the 5' RACE reads, holding one entry per CDR3 protein. The table includes 650,000 to 800,000 distinct CDR3 sequences, around 50% detected once. The specimen sequenced was blood. The receptors here all came from an elderly woman in good health.

The chain carries TRBV3-1 and TRBJ2-4; D gene ambiguous. The germline gives CDR1 LGHDT, CDR2 YNNKEL (reference sequence). V lost 1 base to trimming and J lost 0 bases, with 10 bases between them. CDR3 length: 16 residues. The CDR3 DNA reads as TGTGCCAGCAGCCAAGGAACCCTTTTAGCCAAAAACATTCAGTACTTC. Its translation: CASSQGTLLAKNIQYF.

V gene TRBV7-2 combines with J gene TRBJ2-3, with D perhaps matching TRBD2 (6 bases). The V gene lost 5 bases and the J gene lost 1 base, with 10 bases spanning the gap. Germline CDR1 is SGHTA and CDR2 is FQGNSA. The length of the CDR3 is 14 residues. The CDR3, as DNA: TGTGCCAGCAGCCCGATAGCGGGCACAGATACGCAGTATTTT. Encoded protein: CASSPIAGTDTQYF.

This chain connects TRBV6-6 to TRBJ2-5; 9 nucleotides match TRBD1. Gene TRBJ2-7 matches the end of the DNA better, so the J call may be wrong. Per the germline V gene, CDR1 is MNHNY and CDR2 is SVGAGI (reference sequence). This CDR3 is 15 amino acids long. The CDR3 coding sequence is TGTGCCAGCAGTTACTCGATTGGGACAGGGAACGAGCAGTACTTC. Protein: CASSYSIGTGNEQYF.

This clonotype was detected ten times or more. The gene calls are TRBV9 and TRBJ2-3; D possibly uses TRBD1 or TRBD2 (5 bases each). Germline V gene data show CDR1 as SGDLS and CDR2 as YYNGEE. V lost 4 bases to trimming and J lost 0 bases, with 9 bases between them. CDR3 length: 14 residues. Here the CDR3 DNA reads TGTGCCAGCAGCATACGGGACAGCACAGATACGCAGTATTTT. As protein: CASSIRDSTDTQYF.

The V call is TRBV20-1, the J call TRBJ2-7, with D maybe TRBD1 (6 bases). V was shortened by 3 bases and J by 1 base, with 16 bases between the two germline ends. The CDR3 has 15 amino acids. In germline, CDR1 is DFQATT, CDR2 SNEGSKA (reference sequence). Here the CDR3 DNA reads TGCAGTGCTAGCCTACTAACAGGGTCTTCCTACGAGCAGTACTTC. Amino acid sequence: CSASLLTGSSYEQYF.

The chain combines TRBV10-3 with TRBJ2-5; D is unclear. This CDR3 is built from 12 residues. V was pared by 4 bases and J by 3 bases, with 6 bases between. Per germline, CDR1 ENHRY and CDR2 SYGVKD. For the CDR3, the DNA is TGTGCCATCAGTGGAGAAGAAGAGACCCAGTACTTC. Protein product: CAISGEEETQYF.

On this clonotype: Germline and junction disagree at one end, which may indicate a read error. This chain uses TRBV27 with TRBJ2-7, with TRBD1 as a possible D gene (6 bases). From germline, CDR1 is MNHEY and CDR2 SMNVEV (reference sequence). The CDR3 extends over 13 amino acids. The CDR3 sequence: CAGSFDRSYEQYF. CDR3 nucleotide sequence: TGTGCCGGCAGTTTTGACAGGTCCTACGAGCAGTACTTC.

This chain joins TRBV29-1 and TRBJ2-1, with TRBD2 matching 13 bases. Trimming at V came to 7 bases and at J to 2 bases, leaving 2 bases not matched to a gene. The length of the CDR3 is 14 residues. CDR1 is SQVTM, CDR2 ANQGSEA, per germline. The CDR3 loop reads CSAGTSGAYNEQFF. CDR3 DNA sequence: TGCAGCGCTGGGACTAGCGGGGCCTACAATGAGCAGTTCTTC.

This clonotype occurred a few times. One end of the junction is discordant with germline, which a read error may explain. The V and J genes are TRBV4-1 and TRBJ1-5; D is unclear. This CDR3 spans 14 amino acids. The V gene's germline CDR1 is MGHRA and CDR2 YSYEKL. CDR3 in amino acids: CTSSQDLGRQPQHF. The DNA for the CDR3 is TGCACCAGCAGCCAAGATTTGGGTAGGCAGCCCCAGCATTTT.

The chain links TRBV10-3 to TRBJ2-1; 8 nucleotides match TRBD2. The CDR3 sequence is 14 residues long. Germline lookup yields CDR1 ENHRY and CDR2 SYGVKD. Trimming took 3 bases from V and 8 from J; bases not matched to a gene: 6. This chain's CDR3 is CAISELSGGDEQFF. In DNA form, the CDR3 reads TGTGCCATCAGTGAACTCTCGGGGGGGGATGAGCAGTTCTTC.

This clonotype has just a few counts. The chain carries TRBV2 and TRBJ1-1, with 7 nucleotides matching TRBD1. Germline V gives CDR1 SNHLY, CDR2 FYNNEI. V lost 0 bases to trimming and J lost 0 bases; unmatched junction nucleotides: 7. The CDR3 has 17 residues. CDR3 amino acids: CASSEARAGGMNTEAFF. The CDR3 DNA follows: TGTGCCAGCAGTGAAGCAAGGGCAGGGGGTATGAACACTGAAGCTTTCTTT.